Presented here are 20 T cell receptor beta chains from one specimen sequenced in a study of blood T cell repertoires in COVID-19. Clones were sequenced by immunoSEQ multiplex PCR, and TCRdb holds only the in-frame ones, with some missing. The sample includes 90,000 to 100,000 clones, 70% to 90% of them seen just once. The source material was peripheral blood. These receptors all come from a woman aged 55-75 years with COVID-19, enrolled during active disease.

V usage is TRBV6-6 and J usage is TRBJ1-5, with 9 bases aligning to TRBD1. The V and J ends lost 6 bases and 4 bases, in that order; junction bases with no gene match: 7. Germline V lookup: CDR1 MNHNY, CDR2 SVGAGI (reference sequence). This CDR3 is built from 15 residues. CDR3 region: CASRDNRGRNQPQHF. Here the CDR3 DNA reads TGTGCCAGCAGGGACAACAGGGGGCGGAATCAGCCCCAGCATTTT.

The V gene is TRBV28, the J gene TRBJ1-1; TRBD1 matches at 7 bases. V gave up 4 bases and J gave up 4 bases; unmatched junction bases: 6. Germline V gene lookup returns CDR1 MDHEN and CDR2 SYDVKM. The CDR3 length is 14 residues. The CDR3 region has the DNA TGTGCCAGCAGTTCGCGACAGGGTAGCACTGAAGCTTTCTTT. Amino acid sequence: CASSSRQGSTEAFF.

The V and J genes are TRBV20-1 and TRBJ2-7, with TRBD2 as a possible D gene (5 bases). V was trimmed by 3 bases and J by 9 bases, leaving 15 bases between them. From germline, CDR1 is DFQATT and CDR2 SNEGSKA (reference sequence). CDR3 size: 12 residues. The CDR3 DNA is TGCAGTGCTAGTCCAGCGGACCTCGGGCAGTACTTC. Translated: CSASPADLGQYF.

This clone was picked up one time. This rearrangement joins TRBV7-9 to TRBJ1-1; D ambiguous. The V and J ends lost 10 bases and 1 base respectively, with 13 bases between them. The CDR3 has 13 residues. Germline lookup yields CDR1 SEHNR and CDR2 FQNEAQ (reference sequence). CDR3: CAMGKDANTEAFF. In DNA, the CDR3 is TGTGCCATGGGCAAGGATGCGAACACTGAAGCTTTCTTT.

The chain carries TRBV6-1 and TRBJ1-4; 7 nucleotides match TRBD1. The CDR3 length is 15 residues. From germline, CDR1 is MNHNS and CDR2 SASEGT. Losses at the gene ends were 3 bases for V and 7 bases for J; bases not matched to a gene: 8. The CDR3 reads CASSDDRVFGEKLFF. The CDR3, as DNA: TGTGCCAGCAGTGACGACAGGGTTTTCGGTGAAAAACTGTTTTTT.

This clone has a handful of counts. V usage is TRBV6-5 and J usage is TRBJ1-2; the D is unclear. V lost 7 bases and J lost 6, with 12 bases in between. The germline gives CDR1 MNHEY, CDR2 SVGAGI. The CDR3 is made up of 12 amino acids. The CDR3 DNA follows: TGTGCCAGCACCCGAGGCCGACATGGCTACACCTTC. This gives the protein CASTRGRHGYTF.

The chain recombines TRBV6-5 with TRBJ2-5, with 8 positions matching TRBD1. V shed 3 bases and J 5 bases; nucleotides not matched to a gene: 2. From germline, CDR1 is MNHEY and CDR2 SVGAGI. The CDR3 runs 13 residues. Here the CDR3 DNA reads TGTGCCAGCAGTTATAGGACAGGGGAGACCCAGTACTTC. It is translated as CASSYRTGETQYF.

This clone was detected once. CDR3 amino acids: CASSSGLWSNQPQHF. DNA of the CDR3: TGTGCCAGCAGTTCAGGATTATGGAGCAATCAGCCCCAGCATTTT. The chain carries TRBV27 and TRBJ1-5; D uncertain. The V and J ends lost 4 bases and 1 base respectively, with 11 bases between them. This CDR3 is 15 amino acids long. Germline V gene sequence: CDR1 MNHEY, CDR2 SMNVEV (reference sequence).

In its sample, this clone was seen once. This chain connects TRBV18 to TRBJ2-7; the match to TRBD1 covers 7 bases. From germline, CDR1 is KGHSH and CDR2 LQKENI. Trimming at V came to 3 bases and at J to 5 bases, leaving 4 bases not matched to a gene. This CDR3 is 13 amino acids long. In DNA form, the CDR3 reads TGTGCCAGCTCACCGACAGGGTTCGACGAGCAGTACTTC. Its translation is CASSPTGFDEQYF.

CDR3 DNA sequence: TGCGCCAGGGGGGCAGGGCTCTCACCCCTCCACTTT. Its translation is CARGAGLSPLHF. This rearrangement joins TRBV4-3 to TRBJ1-6; tentative D call: TRBD1 (6 bases). The CDR3 runs to 12 residues. V lost 9 bases and J lost 10, with 13 bases in between. Germline V gives CDR1 LGHNA, CDR2 YSLEER.

The V and J genes are TRBV28 and TRBJ1-2; D may be TRBD1 (6 bases). Germline-derived CDR1 and CDR2 are MDHEN and SYDVKM. CDR3 length equals 14 residues. Trimming cost V 2 bases and J 8 bases, with 15 bases left between them. The chain's CDR3 is CASSLPGQHGGYTF. DNA of the CDR3: TGTGCCAGCAGTTTACCCGGACAGCATGGGGGCTACACCTTC.

The V and J genes are TRBV5-1 and TRBJ2-5, with D tentatively TRBD1 (5 bases). CDR3 size: 15 residues. The V gene lost 0 bases and the J gene lost 5 bases, with 14 bases spanning the gap. CDR1 SGHRS and CDR2 YFSETQ come from the germline V gene. This CDR3 is CASSLVIQARETQYF. The CDR3 nucleotides read TGCGCCAGCAGCTTGGTTATACAGGCCCGGGAGACCCAGTACTTC.

The V call is TRBV6-5, the J call TRBJ1-2; D perhaps matches TRBD1 (6 bases). Germline CDR1 is MNHEY and CDR2 is SVGAGI. V lost 7 bases and J lost 4, with 16 bases in between. The CDR3 totals 14 residues. CDR3 region: CASNLQGSIYGYTF. The CDR3, as DNA: TGTGCCAGCAATTTACAGGGCTCTATCTATGGCTACACCTTC.

The J gene is TRBJ2-3, the V gene TRBV28, with D tentatively TRBD1 (5 bases). Germline-derived CDR1 and CDR2 are MDHEN and SYDVKM. The ends were cut back, 5 bases at V and 0 bases at J, with 15 bases in the middle. The CDR3 is 16 amino acids. For the CDR3, the DNA is TGTGCCAGCAGTACCTCTCGACAGACTAGCACAGATACGCAGTATTTT. Residues: CASSTSRQTSTDTQYF.

CDR3 sequence reads: CASSLGGPSGYTF. DNA of the CDR3: TGCGCCAGCAGCTTGGGAGGCCCCAGCGGCTACACCTTC. The genes are TRBV5-1 and TRBJ1-2; D not resolved. The V gene's germline CDR1 is SGHRS and CDR2 YFSETQ. Deletions cut 0 bases from V and 8 bases from J, with 11 bases between. The CDR3 covers 13 residues. The entire variable domain, with the rest obtained from reference TRBV5-1 and TRBJ1-2, is as follows: KAGVTQTPRYLIKTRGQQVTLSCSPISGHRSVSWYQQTPGQGLQFLFEYFSETQRNKGNFPGRFSGRQFSNSRSEMNVSTLELGDSALYLCASSLGGPSGYTFGSGTRLTVV.

The chain is built from TRBV5-5 and TRBJ1-2; TRBD1 might be the D (5 bases). Trimming left V 0 bases short and J 4 bases short, with 16 bases between. From germline, CDR1 is SGHKS and CDR2 YYEKEE (reference sequence). The CDR3 contains 16 residues. The CDR3 DNA sequence: TGTGCCAGCAGCTTGGTGGCGGGGGGAGGTGCCTATGGCTACACCTTC. As protein: CASSLVAGGGAYGYTF.

The CDR3 DNA is TGTGCCAGCAGTGAAAGGACAGGGCGAGGCAATCAGCCCCAGCATTTT. It specifies CASSERTGRGNQPQHF. The V gene is TRBV6-1, the J gene TRBJ1-5; TRBD1 matches at 8 bases. V lost 2 bases to trimming and J lost 2 bases; unmatched junction nucleotides: 5. The CDR3 runs 16 residues. Germline-derived CDR1 and CDR2 are MNHNS and SASEGT.

The CDR3 nucleotides are TGTGCCAGCAGTTATCAAAACACCATATATTTT. It specifies CASSYQNTIYF. The V gene is TRBV28, the J gene TRBJ1-3; D not resolved. Germline V lookup: CDR1 MDHEN, CDR2 SYDVKM. This CDR3 is 11 amino acids long. Trimming shortened V by 4 bases and J by 6 bases, and 4 bases separated the two germline ends.

This chain connects TRBV24-1 to TRBJ1-1; 7 bases align to TRBD1. The ends lost 4 bases at V and 5 bases at J; junction bases unmatched: 9. From germline, CDR1 is KGHDR and CDR2 SFDVKD. The CDR3 covers 15 residues. CDR3 DNA sequence: TGTGCCACCAGTGAGTCCTCAAGCAGGGGGACTGAAGCTTTCTTT. This gives the protein CATSESSSRGTEAFF.

V is TRBV15 and J is TRBJ2-7, with a weak D call TRBD2 (6 bases). The V and J ends lost 3 bases and 3 bases respectively, with 12 bases between them. The V gene's germline CDR1 is LNHNV and CDR2 YYDKDF (reference sequence). CDR3 length equals 14 residues. CDR3 in amino acids: CATSRPDGSYEQYF. In DNA form, the CDR3 reads TGTGCCACCAGCAGGCCGGACGGGAGCTACGAGCAGTACTTC.